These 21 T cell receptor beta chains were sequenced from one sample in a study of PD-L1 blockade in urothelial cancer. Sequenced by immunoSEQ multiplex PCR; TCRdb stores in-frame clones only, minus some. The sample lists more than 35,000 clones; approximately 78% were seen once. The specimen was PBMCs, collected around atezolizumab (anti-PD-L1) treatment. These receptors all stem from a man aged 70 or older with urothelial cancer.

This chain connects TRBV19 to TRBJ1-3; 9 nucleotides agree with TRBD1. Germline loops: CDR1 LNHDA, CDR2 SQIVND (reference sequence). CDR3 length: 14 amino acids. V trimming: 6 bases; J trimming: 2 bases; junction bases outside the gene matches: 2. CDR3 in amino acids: CASRGTGTGNTIYF. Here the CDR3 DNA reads TGTGCCAGTAGAGGGACAGGGACTGGAAACACCATATATTTT.

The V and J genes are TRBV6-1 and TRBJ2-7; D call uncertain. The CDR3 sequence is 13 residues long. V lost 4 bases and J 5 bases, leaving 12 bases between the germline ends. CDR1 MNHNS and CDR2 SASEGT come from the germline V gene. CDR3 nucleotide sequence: TGTGCCAGCAGTGCCTTGGGTCGGGACGAGCAGTACTTC. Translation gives CASSALGRDEQYF.

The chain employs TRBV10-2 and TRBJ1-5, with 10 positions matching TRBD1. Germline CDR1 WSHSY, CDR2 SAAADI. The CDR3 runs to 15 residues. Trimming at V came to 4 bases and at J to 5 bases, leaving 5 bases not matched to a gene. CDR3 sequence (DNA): TGCGCCAGCAGTGGGGGGGACAGGGGATATCAGCCCCAGCATTTT. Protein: CASSGGDRGYQPQHF.

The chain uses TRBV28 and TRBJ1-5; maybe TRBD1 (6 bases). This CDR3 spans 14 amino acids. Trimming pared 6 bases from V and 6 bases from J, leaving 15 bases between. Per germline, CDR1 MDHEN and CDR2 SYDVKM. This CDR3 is CASSRKGGIQPQHF. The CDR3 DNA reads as TGTGCCAGCAGCCGAAAGGGGGGGATTCAGCCCCAGCATTTT.

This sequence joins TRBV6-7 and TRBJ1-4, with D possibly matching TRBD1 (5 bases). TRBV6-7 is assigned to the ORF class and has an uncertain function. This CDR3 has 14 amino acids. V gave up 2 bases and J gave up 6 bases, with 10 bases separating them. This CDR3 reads CASSYKGNHEKLFF. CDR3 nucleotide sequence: TGTGCCAGCAGTTACAAGGGGAATCATGAAAAACTGTTTTTT.

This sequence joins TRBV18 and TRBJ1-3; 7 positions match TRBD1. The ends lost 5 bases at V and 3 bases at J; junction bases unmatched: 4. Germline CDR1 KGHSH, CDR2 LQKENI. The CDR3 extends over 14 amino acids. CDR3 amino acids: CASSYDRVGNTIYF. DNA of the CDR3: TGTGCCAGCTCATACGACAGGGTTGGAAACACCATATATTTT. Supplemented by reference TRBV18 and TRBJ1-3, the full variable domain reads NAGVMQNPRHLVRRRGQEARLRCSPMKGHSHVYWYRQLPEEGLKFMVYLQKENIIDESGMPKERFSAEFPKEGPSILRIQQVVRGDSAAYFCASSYDRVGNTIYFGEGSWLTVV.

The CDR3, as DNA: TGTGCCAGCAGCCCATTAACTCATTCCCGACAGGGGGACTATTACGAGCAGTACTTC. Its translation is CASSPLTHSRQGDYYEQYF. V usage is TRBV11-2 and J usage is TRBJ2-7; 9 nucleotides align to TRBD1. The CDR3 runs 19 residues. With V trimmed by 5 bases and J by 4 bases, 21 bases remained unmatched. The germline V gene has CDR1 SGHAT and CDR2 FQNNGV.

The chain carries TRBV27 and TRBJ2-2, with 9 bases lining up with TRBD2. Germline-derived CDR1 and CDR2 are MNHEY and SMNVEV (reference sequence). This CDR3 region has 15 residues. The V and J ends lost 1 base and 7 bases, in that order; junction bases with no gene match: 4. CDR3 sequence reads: CASSLFSGSIGELFF. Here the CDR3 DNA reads TGTGCCAGCAGTTTATTTAGCGGGAGCATCGGGGAGCTGTTTTTT.

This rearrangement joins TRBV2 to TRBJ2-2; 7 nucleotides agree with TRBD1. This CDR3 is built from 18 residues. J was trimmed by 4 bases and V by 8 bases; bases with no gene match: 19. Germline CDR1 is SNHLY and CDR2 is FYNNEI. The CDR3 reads CASYPGTATHTFTGELFF. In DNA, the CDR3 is TGTGCCAGCTATCCCGGGACAGCTACACATACCTTCACCGGGGAGCTGTTTTTT.

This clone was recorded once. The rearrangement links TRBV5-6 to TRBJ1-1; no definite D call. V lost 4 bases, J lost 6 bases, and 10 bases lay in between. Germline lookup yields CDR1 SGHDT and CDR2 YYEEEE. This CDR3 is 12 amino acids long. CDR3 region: CASSTGGAEAFF. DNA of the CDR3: TGTGCCAGCAGCACCGGCGGGGCTGAAGCTTTCTTT.

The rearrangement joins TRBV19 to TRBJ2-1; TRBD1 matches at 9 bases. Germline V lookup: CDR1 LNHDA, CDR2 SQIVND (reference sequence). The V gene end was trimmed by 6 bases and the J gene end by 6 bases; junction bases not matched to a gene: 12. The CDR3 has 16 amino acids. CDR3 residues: CASSPRDRALSNEQFF. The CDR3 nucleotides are TGTGCCAGTAGCCCAAGGGACAGGGCATTGAGCAATGAGCAGTTCTTC. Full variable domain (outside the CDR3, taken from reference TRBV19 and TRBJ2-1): DGGITQSPKYLFRKEGQNVTLSCEQNLNHDAMYWYRQDPGQGLRLIYYSQIVNDFQKGDIAEGYSVSREKKESFPLTVTSAQKNPTAFYLCASSPRDRALSNEQFFGPGTRLTVL.

The CDR3 DNA reads as TGCGCCAGCAGCCAAGATTTCGGGGTACGCTACGAGCAGTACTTC. This translates into CASSQDFGVRYEQYF. The rearrangement uses TRBV4-3 and TRBJ2-7, with D maybe TRBD2 (5 bases). This CDR3 comprises 15 residues. The V gene lost 0 bases and the J gene lost 3 bases, with 12 bases spanning the gap. Germline loops: CDR1 LGHNA, CDR2 YSLEER.

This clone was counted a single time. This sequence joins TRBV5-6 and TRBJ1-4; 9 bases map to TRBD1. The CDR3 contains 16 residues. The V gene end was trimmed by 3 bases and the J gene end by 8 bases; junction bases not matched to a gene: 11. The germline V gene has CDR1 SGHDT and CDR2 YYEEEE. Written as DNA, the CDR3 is TGTGCCAGCAGCTCCACCGGGGACAGGGAGGGGGAAAAACTGTTTTTT. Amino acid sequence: CASSSTGDREGEKLFF. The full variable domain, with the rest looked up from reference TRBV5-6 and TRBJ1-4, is DAGVTQSPTHLIKTRGQQVTLRCSPKSGHDTVSWYQQALGQGPQFIFQYYEEEERQRGNFPDRFSGHQFPNYSSELNVNALLLGDSALYLCASSSTGDREGEKLFFGSGTQLSVL.

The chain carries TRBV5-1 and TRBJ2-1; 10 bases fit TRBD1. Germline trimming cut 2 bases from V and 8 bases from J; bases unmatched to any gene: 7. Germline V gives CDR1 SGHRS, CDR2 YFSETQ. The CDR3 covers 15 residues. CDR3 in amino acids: CASSLVGQGRDEQFF. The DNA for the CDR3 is TGCGCCAGCAGCTTAGTGGGACAGGGGAGGGATGAGCAGTTCTTC. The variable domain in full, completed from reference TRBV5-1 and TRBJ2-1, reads KAGVTQTPRYLIKTRGQQVTLSCSPISGHRSVSWYQQTPGQGLQFLFEYFSETQRNKGNFPGRFSGRQFSNSRSEMNVSTLELGDSALYLCASSLVGQGRDEQFFGPGTRLTVL.

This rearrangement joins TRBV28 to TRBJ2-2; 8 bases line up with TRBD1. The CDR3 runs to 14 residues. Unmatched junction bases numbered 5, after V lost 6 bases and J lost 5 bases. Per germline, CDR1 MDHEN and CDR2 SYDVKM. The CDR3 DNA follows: TGTGCCAGCAGAGAGACAGGGGTAACCGGGGAGCTGTTTTTT. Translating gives CASRETGVTGELFF.

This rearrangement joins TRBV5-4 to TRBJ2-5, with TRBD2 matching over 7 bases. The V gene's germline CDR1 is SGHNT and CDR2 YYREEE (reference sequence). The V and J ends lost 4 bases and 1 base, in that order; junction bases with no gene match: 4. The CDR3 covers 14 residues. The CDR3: CASSPGGFQETQYF. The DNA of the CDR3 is TGTGCCAGCAGCCCCGGGGGGTTCCAAGAGACCCAGTACTTC.

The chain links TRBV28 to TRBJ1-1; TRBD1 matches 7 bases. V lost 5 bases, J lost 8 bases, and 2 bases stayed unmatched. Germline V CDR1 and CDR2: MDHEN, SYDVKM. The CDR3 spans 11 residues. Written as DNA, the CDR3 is TGTGCCAGCAGTCGCAGGGGGGAAGCTTTCTTT. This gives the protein CASSRRGEAFF.

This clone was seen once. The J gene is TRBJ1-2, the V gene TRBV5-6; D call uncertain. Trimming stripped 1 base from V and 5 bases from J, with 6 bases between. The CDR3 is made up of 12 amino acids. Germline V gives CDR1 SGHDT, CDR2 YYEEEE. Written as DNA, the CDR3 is TGTGCCAGCAGCTTGCGCGGTTATGGCTACACCTTC. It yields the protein CASSLRGYGYTF. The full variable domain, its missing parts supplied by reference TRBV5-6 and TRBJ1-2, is DAGVTQSPTHLIKTRGQQVTLRCSPKSGHDTVSWYQQALGQGPQFIFQYYEEEERQRGNFPDRFSGHQFPNYSSELNVNALLLGDSALYLCASSLRGYGYTFGSGTRLTVV.

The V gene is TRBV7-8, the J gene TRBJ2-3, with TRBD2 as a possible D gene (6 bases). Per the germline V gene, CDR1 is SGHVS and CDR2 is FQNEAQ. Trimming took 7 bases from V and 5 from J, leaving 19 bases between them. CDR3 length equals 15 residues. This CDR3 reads CASNQRRETGDTQYF. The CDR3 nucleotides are TGTGCCAGCAACCAGAGGAGGGAGACGGGAGATACGCAGTATTTT.

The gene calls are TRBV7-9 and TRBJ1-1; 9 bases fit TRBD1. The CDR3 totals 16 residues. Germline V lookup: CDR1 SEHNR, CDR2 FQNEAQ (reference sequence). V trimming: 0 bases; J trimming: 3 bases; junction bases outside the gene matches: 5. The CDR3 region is CASSLAPGQGDTEAFF. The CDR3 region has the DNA TGTGCCAGCAGCTTAGCGCCGGGACAGGGAGACACTGAAGCTTTCTTT.

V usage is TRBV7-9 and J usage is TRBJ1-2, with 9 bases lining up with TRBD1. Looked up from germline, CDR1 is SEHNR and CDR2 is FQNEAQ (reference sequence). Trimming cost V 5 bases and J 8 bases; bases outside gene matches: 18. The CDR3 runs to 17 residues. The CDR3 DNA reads TGTGCCAGCAGCCCGACAGGGGGGAGGTTCGAAGGGAACGGCTACACCTTC. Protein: CASSPTGGRFEGNGYTF.